This is a list of T cell receptor beta chains from one sample in a study of cytomegalovirus exposure and HLA in healthy donors. TCRdb's table, derived via immunoSEQ multiplex PCR, lists solely in-frame clones and lacks some. The repertoire holds roughly 200,000 clones, approximately 80% seen once, with roughly 0.7% in the top ten. The sequencing input was PBMCs. The source is a boy aged 2-15 years in good health and CMV-seronegative. CDR3s include the opening cysteine and the closing phenylalanine or tryptophan. D genes are given only for firm matches. Rows give clone size only sometimes, using once, few, many, or a class for an expanded clone.

- | TRBJ2-7 | TRBV7-9 | - | CASSLGGGSPRQYF | TGTGCCAGCAGCTTAGGTGGCGGCAGCCCTAGGCAGTACTTC
- | TRBJ1-1 | TRBV21-1 | - | CASSQEGARVTEAFF | TGTGCCAGCAGCCAGGAGGGGGCACGGGTTACTGAAGCTTTCTTT
- | TRBJ2-7 | TRBV7-2 | - | CASSGVRRAHF | TGTGCCAGCAGCGGGGTCAGGCGGGCGCACTTC
TRBD2 | TRBJ2-1 | TRBV11-3 | - | CASSRSGGAGNEQFF | TGTGCCAGCAGCCGCAGCGGGGGGGCGGGCAATGAGCAGTTCTTC
- | TRBJ2-5 | TRBV5-6 | few | CASSPGLRETQYF | TGTGCCAGCAGCCCGGGACTGCGGGAGACCCAGTACTTC
TRBD2 | TRBJ2-3 | TRBV6-5 | once | CASSLAGGFRADTQYF | TGTGCCAGCAGTTTAGCGGGGGGGTTCCGAGCAGATACGCAGTATTTT
- | TRBJ1-5 | TRBV7-8 | - | CASSLGKLGGNQPQHF | TGTGCCAGCAGCTTGGGGAAGTTAGGGGGCAATCAGCCCCAGCATTTT
- | TRBJ2-1 | TRBV7-9 | - | CASSLAGLVEQFF | TGTGCCAGCAGCTTAGCCGGGTTGGTTGAGCAGTTCTTC
TRBD2 | TRBJ2-1 | TRBV9 | - | CASSGLAGGNEQFF | TGTGCCAGCAGCGGGCTAGCGGGGGGCAATGAGCAGTTCTTC
- | TRBJ1-1 | TRBV29-1 | - | CSVSGGRGTEAFF | TGCAGCGTATCCGGGGGGAGGGGGACTGAAGCTTTCTTT
- | TRBJ2-3 | TRBV5-4 | - | CASSPRAGDTDTQYF | TGTGCCAGCAGCCCGAGGGCAGGGGACACAGATACGCAGTATTTT
TRBD1 | TRBJ1-1 | TRBV25-1 | - | CASSDEGGAGTEAFF | TGTGCCAGCAGTGATGAAGGGGGCGCGGGCACTGAAGCTTTCTTT
TRBD2 | TRBJ2-2 | TRBV5-4 | - | CASSLGLAGDTGELFF | TGTGCCAGCAGCTTGGGACTAGCGGGAGACACCGGGGAGCTGTTTTTT
- | TRBJ2-7 | TRBV10-1 | few | CASSVPNSYEQYF | TGCGCCAGCAGTGTTCCTAACTCCTACGAGCAGTACTTC
TRBD1 | TRBJ1-1 | TRBV7-8 | - | CASSPDREAEAFF | TGTGCCAGCAGCCCTGACAGGGAGGCTGAAGCTTTCTTT
TRBD1 | TRBJ1-1 | TRBV29-1 | - | CSVALTGGGTEAFF | TGCAGCGTTGCCCTAACAGGGGGTGGCACTGAAGCTTTCTTT
- | TRBJ1-6 | TRBV12-2 | - | CASRLGLIFREWNSPLHF | TGTGCAAGTCGCTTAGGCCTTATCTTCAGGGAATGGAATTCACCCCTCCACTTT
TRBD1 | TRBJ1-2 | TRBV30 | - | CAWSTLTGANYGYTF | TGTGCCTGGAGCACATTGACAGGGGCAAACTATGGCTACACCTTC
- | TRBJ1-1 | TRBV5-6 | few | CASSLEGWGRVNTEAFF | TGTGCCAGCAGCTTGGAGGGATGGGGCAGGGTGAACACTGAAGCTTTCTTT
TRBD2 | TRBJ2-1 | TRBV7-2 | - | CASSFTSGGRNEQFF | TGTGCCAGCAGTTTCACCTCGGGGGGGCGGAATGAGCAGTTCTTC
- | TRBJ1-5 | TRBV9 | - | CASSVGGTGPYSNQPQHF | TGTGCCAGCAGCGTAGGAGGAACAGGGCCATATAGCAATCAGCCCCAGCATTTT
- | TRBJ2-3 | TRBV7-9 | - | CASSPRDNRDPQYF | TGTGCCAGCAGCCCAAGAGATAACAGGGATCCGCAGTATTTT
- | TRBJ2-7 | TRBV9 | - | CASSFRAGRGYEQYF | TGTGCCAGCAGCTTCAGGGCAGGCCGTGGGTACGAGCAGTACTTC
TRBD2 | TRBJ2-1 | TRBV30 | - | CAWSPTGLANNEQFF | TGTGCCTGGAGTCCGACGGGACTAGCAAACAATGAGCAGTTCTTC
TRBD2 | TRBJ2-3 | TRBV11-2 | - | CASSSSGGASSTQYF | TGTGCCAGCAGCTCTAGCGGGGGGGCTAGTAGCACGCAGTATTTT
- | TRBJ1-5 | TRBV27 | - | CASSLGGGAGQPQHF | TGTGCCAGCAGCCTAGGGGGGGGAGCGGGTCAGCCCCAGCATTTT
TRBD1 | TRBJ1-1 | TRBV15 | - | CATSFRQGGSTEAFF | TGTGCCACCAGCTTTCGACAGGGCGGCAGCACTGAAGCTTTCTTT
- | TRBJ2-1 | TRBV15 | - | CATSSPYNEQFF | TGTGCCACCAGCAGCCCGTACAATGAGCAGTTCTTC
TRBD2 | TRBJ2-3 | TRBV2 | - | CASERGSSTDTQYF | TGTGCCAGCGAGCGGGGATCTAGCACAGATACGCAGTATTTT
- | TRBJ1-6 | TRBV27 | - | CASTWGPNSPLHF | TGTGCCAGCACATGGGGGCCTAATTCACCCCTCCACTTT
- | TRBJ1-5 | TRBV6-5 | few | CASSYSQGFNQPQHF | TGTGCCAGCAGTTATTCCCAGGGCTTCAATCAGCCCCAGCATTTT
TRBD2 | TRBJ2-1 | TRBV6-6 | few | CASSYPSGRAGNEQFF | TGTGCCAGCAGTTACCCTAGCGGGAGGGCCGGTAATGAGCAGTTCTTC
- | TRBJ1-1 | TRBV29-1 | - | CSVEQGGSTEAFF | TGCAGCGTAGAACAGGGTGGTAGCACTGAAGCTTTCTTT
TRBD1 | TRBJ1-1 | TRBV28 | - | CASRTRTGNTEAFF | TGTGCCAGCAGAACTAGGACAGGGAACACTGAAGCTTTCTTT
TRBD1 | TRBJ1-3 | TRBV2 | - | CASSGQGARNTIYF | TGTGCCAGCAGCGGACAGGGGGCAAGGAACACCATATATTTT
TRBD1 | TRBJ1-3 | TRBV11-2 | once | CASSSGQSSGNTIYF | TGTGCCAGCAGCTCGGGACAGAGCTCTGGAAACACCATATATTTT
TRBD2 | TRBJ2-5 | TRBV30 | - | CAWTPMVMLAGKETQYF | TGTGCCTGGACCCCTATGGTTATGCTAGCGGGAAAAGAGACCCAGTACTTC
- | TRBJ1-1 | TRBV25-1 | - | CASSGTREAFF | TGTGCCAGCAGTGGGACACGGGAAGCTTTCTTT
TRBD2 | TRBJ2-1 | TRBV11-2 | once | CASSLVSSGPYNEQFF | TGTGCCAGCAGCTTAGTTTCTAGCGGGCCGTACAATGAGCAGTTCTTC
TRBD1 | TRBJ2-7 | TRBV10-2 | - | CASSEGQGTYEQYF | TGCGCCAGCAGTGAGGGACAGGGAACGTACGAGCAGTACTTC
- | TRBJ2-7 | TRBV13 | - | CASSPGTDPSYEQYF | TGTGCCAGCAGCCCCGGGACTGACCCCTCCTACGAGCAGTACTTC
- | TRBJ2-5 | TRBV5-1 | - | CASSPRRTQYF | TGCGCCAGCTCCCCTAGGCGGACCCAGTACTTC
TRBD1 | TRBJ2-3 | TRBV19 | - | CASSIAQGVDTDTQYF | TGTGCCAGTAGTATAGCACAGGGGGTTGACACAGATACGCAGTATTTT
- | TRBJ1-1 | TRBV6-1 | few | CASSETSGATEAFF | TGTGCCAGCAGTGAGACATCAGGGGCCACTGAAGCTTTCTTT
TRBD2 | TRBJ2-3 | TRBV6-5 | - | CASTGVSGGTDTQYF | TGTGCCAGCACGGGGGTGAGCGGGGGCACAGATACGCAGTATTTT
TRBD2 | TRBJ2-3 | TRBV5-1 | - | CASWAAGLRTPADTQYF | TGCGCCAGCTGGGCAGCGGGGCTTAGGACACCGGCAGATACGCAGTATTTT
- | TRBJ2-7 | TRBV6-5 | - | CASSYTETATYEQYF | TGTGCCAGCAGTTACACTGAAACTGCTACCTACGAGCAGTACTTC
TRBD2 | TRBJ2-1 | TRBV27 | - | CASSFGGGDEQFF | TGTGCCAGCAGTTTCGGGGGAGGGGATGAGCAGTTCTTC
- | TRBJ2-1 | TRBV29-1 | - | CSVRQYGEKTYNEQFF | TGCAGCGTTAGGCAATACGGGGAGAAGACCTACAATGAGCAGTTCTTC
- | TRBJ2-7 | TRBV15 | - | CATSREGDEQYF | TGTGCCACCAGCAGAGAAGGGGACGAGCAGTACTTC
- | TRBJ2-7 | TRBV13 | - | CASSLGTGTNHEQYF | TGTGCCAGCAGCTTAGGCACAGGGACCAACCACGAGCAGTACTTC
TRBD2 | TRBJ2-3 | TRBV7-6 | - | CASSTPRGGRADTQYF | TGTGCCAGCAGCACCCCCCGGGGGGGCAGGGCAGATACGCAGTATTTT
- | TRBJ1-1 | TRBV30 | few | CAWAPGHGTEAFF | TGTGCCTGGGCTCCGGGACACGGGACTGAAGCTTTCTTT
- | TRBJ2-3 | TRBV10-3 | - | CAIRALGPDTQYF | TGTGCCATCAGGGCCCTAGGTCCAGATACGCAGTATTTT
- | TRBJ2-7 | TRBV2 | once | CASSVGYEQYF | TGTGCCAGCAGTGTCGGGTACGAGCAGTACTTC
- | TRBJ2-1 | TRBV12-5 | - | CASGWGTAVGDEQFF | TGTGCTAGTGGTTGGGGGACTGCAGTTGGCGATGAGCAGTTCTTC
TRBD1 | TRBJ1-2 | TRBV6-6 | few | CASSFGQGYGYTF | TGTGCCAGCAGTTTTGGACAGGGCTATGGCTACACCTTC
- | TRBJ2-1 | TRBV30 | - | CAWSLPNEQFF | TGTGCCTGGAGTCTCCCTAATGAGCAGTTCTTC
TRBD2 | TRBJ2-1 | TRBV7-6 | - | CASSPYGLAGGYNEQFF | TGTGCCAGCAGCCCATATGGACTAGCGGGAGGTTACAATGAGCAGTTCTTC